The 9 T cell receptor beta chains reported below all come from one sample, sequenced in a study of CD8 T cells in ankylosing spondylitis listed by TCRdb under 2017. Libraries were prepared through 5' RACE. These reads were obtained on an Illumina HiSeq 2500. TCRdb reran the public reads through fastp at Q25 and MiXCR, keeping productive beta chains. Rows merge per CDR3 protein into single entries with the most common DNA and genes. The sample table shows about 160,000 distinct CDR3 sequences, and under 55% are seen once. Approximately 14% of the sample lies in the top ten. The sequencing input was synovial fluid, either unsorted or a sorted T cell fraction (not recorded which). These receptors were collected from a male donor with ankylosing spondylitis.

This clonotype showed up just a few times. The chain joins TRBV7-9 to TRBJ2-5; possibly TRBD1 for D (6 bases). Trimming took 3 bases from V and 5 from J, leaving 13 bases between them. The CDR3 covers 14 residues. Germline CDR1 SEHNR, CDR2 FQNEAQ (reference sequence). CDR3 nucleotides: TGTGCCAGCAGCTTCCAGGGGAGTGGGGAGACCCAGTACTTC. It specifies CASSFQGSGETQYF.

The rearrangement uses TRBV7-2 and TRBJ1-4; D is uncertain. The CDR3 loop spans 16 amino acids. V was clipped by 2 bases and J by 8 bases, with 18 bases between them. Germline V lookup: CDR1 SGHTA, CDR2 FQGNSA. The CDR3, as DNA: TGTGCCAGCAGCTTATACCCGGAATTGCGGATGGAAAAACTGTTTTTT. Residues: CASSLYPELRMEKLFF.

The chain joins TRBV24-1 to TRBJ1-1, with TRBD1 matching over 7 bases. The trim removed 1 base at V and 3 bases at J, leaving 16 bases unmatched. Looked up from germline, CDR1 is KGHDR and CDR2 is SFDVKD. The CDR3 spans 19 residues. The CDR3 loop reads CATSDFSAGNRGLDTEAFF. CDR3 sequence (DNA): TGTGCCACCAGTGATTTCAGCGCCGGTAACAGGGGTCTCGACACTGAAGCTTTCTTT.

The genes are TRBV7-9 and TRBJ1-6; 9 nucleotides align to TRBD1. Germline CDR1 reads SEHNR; CDR2 reads FQNEAQ (reference sequence). V trimming: 6 bases; J trimming: 9 bases; junction bases outside the gene matches: 9. CDR3 size: 15 residues. CDR3 nucleotide sequence: TGTGCCAGCAGTCAACTGACAGGGGGTCTTTCACCCCTCCACTTT. This sequence encodes CASSQLTGGLSPLHF.

The rearrangement uses TRBV19 and TRBJ2-1; D is unresolved. CDR3 size: 14 residues. CDR1 LNHDA and CDR2 SQIVND come from the germline V gene (reference sequence). V was shortened by 1 base and J by 3 bases, with 7 bases between the two germline ends. The CDR3 sequence is CASSIGGNYNEQFF. CDR3 bases: TGTGCCAGTAGTATAGGAGGAAACTACAATGAGCAGTTCTTC.

This clonotype was counted at least ten times. The CDR3 sequence: CASSFRGLSKNIQYF. The DNA for the CDR3 is TGTGCCAGCAGTTTCAGGGGGCTCTCCAAAAACATTCAGTACTTC. The J gene is TRBJ2-4, the V gene TRBV28; 8 nucleotides line up with TRBD1. From germline, CDR1 is MDHEN and CDR2 SYDVKM. With 3 bases clipped from V and 2 bases from J, the junction kept 3 bases outside the gene matches. The CDR3 length is 15 residues.

The chain links TRBV7-6 to TRBJ1-1; 9 nucleotides agree with TRBD1. Germline CDR1 SGHVS, CDR2 FNYEAQ. After removal of 5 bases from V and 4 bases from J, the junction contained 8 bases not matched to a gene. CDR3 size: 15 residues. CDR3 sequence (DNA): TGTGCCAGCAGCCATGAACAGGGGGCATTCACTGAAGCTTTCTTT. This sequence encodes CASSHEQGAFTEAFF.

This clonotype was seen more than once but under ten times. V gene TRBV4-1 combines with J gene TRBJ2-1; 9 bases fit TRBD2. Trimming removed 2 bases from V and 6 bases from J; junction bases left unmatched: 8. The CDR3 is 16 residues long. Looked up from germline, CDR1 is MGHRA and CDR2 is YSYEKL. CDR3 sequence: CASSQPSSGRGNEQFF. The DNA for the CDR3 is TGCGCCAGCAGCCAACCGAGTAGCGGGAGAGGCAATGAGCAGTTCTTC.

The rearrangement links TRBV11-3 to TRBJ2-7; TRBD2 might be the D (5 bases). Germline loops: CDR1 SGHNT, CDR2 YENEEA. The germline V and J ends were trimmed by 8 bases and 5 bases, with 16 bases remaining between them. The CDR3 sequence is 13 residues long. The CDR3, as DNA: TGTGCCAGCGCGCCGGAGGTATCACACGAGCAGTACTTC. This sequence encodes CASAPEVSHEQYF. The entire variable domain, with the rest obtained from reference TRBV11-3 and TRBJ2-7, is as follows: EAGVVQSPRYKIIEKKQPVAFWCNPISGHNTLYWYLQNLGQGPELLIRYENEEAVDDSQLPKDRFSAERLKGVDSTLKIQPAELGDSAVYLCASAPEVSHEQYFGPGTRLTVT.